This T cell receptor (beta chain) derives from a study of blood T cells in healthy people across ages. Study-level information: In model experiments, template switching was able to capture about one barcoded beta molecule for every two T cells that were present. Study-wide results and limits: Significant beta diversity loss was already apparent by age around 36, declining roughly linearly.

This CDR3 comprises 20 residues. V lost 0 bases and J 7 bases, leaving 31 bases between the germline ends. Per germline, CDR1 MNHEY and CDR2 SVGEGT. It was 9.5 to 10 milliliters of peripheral blood that were drawn from each donor. For this clonotype: No antigen is known for it.

Next came a second PCR, run for about 7 to 12 cycles, which used a sample-barcoded 5' primer along with a J-beta primer mix. Each cDNA molecule carried a tag from a template-switch adaptor that contained 12 random nucleotides. TCRdb ran MiXCR on the 5' RACE reads and lists one entry per CDR3 protein. The table records 1.2 million to 1.5 million distinct CDR3 sequences, approximately 42% of them present only once. The sample comprised blood. The chain combines TRBV6-2 or TRBV6-3 with TRBJ2-7; no definite D call. The sequence came from a woman aged 18-29 years in good health. The CDR3 protein is CASSYSISASGVGSYNEQYF. The CDR3 nucleotides read TGTGCCAGCAGTTACTCGATATCCGCTAGTGGGGTCGGCTCCTACAATGAGCAGTACTTC.